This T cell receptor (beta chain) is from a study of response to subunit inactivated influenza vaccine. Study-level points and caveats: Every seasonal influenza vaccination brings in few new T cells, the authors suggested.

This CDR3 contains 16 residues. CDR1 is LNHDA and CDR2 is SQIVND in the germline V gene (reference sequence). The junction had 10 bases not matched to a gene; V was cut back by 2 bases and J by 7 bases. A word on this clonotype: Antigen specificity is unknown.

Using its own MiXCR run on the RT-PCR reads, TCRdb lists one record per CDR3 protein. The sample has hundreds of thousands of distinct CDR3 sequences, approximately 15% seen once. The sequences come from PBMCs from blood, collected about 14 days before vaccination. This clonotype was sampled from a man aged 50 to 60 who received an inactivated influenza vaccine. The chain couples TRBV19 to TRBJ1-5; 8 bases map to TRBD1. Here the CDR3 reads CASSIIQGAAWQPQHF. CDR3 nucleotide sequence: TGTGCCAGTAGTATAATCCAGGGGGCAGCCTGGCAGCCCCAGCATTTT. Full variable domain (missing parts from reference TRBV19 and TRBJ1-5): DGGITQSPKYLFRKEGQNVTLSCEQNLNHDAMYWYRQDPGQGLRLIYYSQIVNDFQKGDIAEGYSVSREKKESFPLTVTSAQKNPTAFYLCASSIIQGAAWQPQHFGDGTRLSIL.